What follows are 5 T cell receptor beta chains derived from one specimen sequenced in a study of long-term antiretroviral therapy in people with HIV. Survey-level immunoSEQ v3.0 assays were run. Here immunoSEQ multiplex PCR was the method, and the copy in TCRdb shows in-frame clones only, minus some. The data contain 35,000 to 40,000 clones, roughly 80% of them singletons. The sequenced sample was unsorted PBMCs, obtained 0.3 years after starting antiretroviral therapy. These receptors came from a man younger than 35 with HIV.

The rearrangement uses TRBV15 and TRBJ2-2, with D possibly matching TRBD1 (6 bases). Germline CDR1 and CDR2: LNHNV and YYDKDF (reference sequence). The V gene lost 11 bases and the J gene lost 0 bases, with 16 bases spanning the gap. This CDR3 contains 15 residues. The DNA of the CDR3 is TGTGCCTCGCGGACAGCCCTCGCGAACACCGGGGAGCTGTTTTTT. This encodes CASRTALANTGELFF.

The chain carries TRBV6-4 and TRBJ1-2; the match to TRBD1 covers 7 bases. V was pared by 0 bases and J by 8 bases, with 12 bases of the junction left unmatched. The V gene's germline CDR1 is MRHNA and CDR2 SNTAGT. The CDR3 runs to 16 residues. This CDR3 reads CASSDSPGQPFMGYTF. The CDR3 region has the DNA TGTGCCAGCAGTGACTCCCCGGGACAGCCTTTTATGGGCTACACCTTC.

CDR3 amino acids: CASGNQGQETQYF. The CDR3 DNA reads TGTGCCAGTGGAAACCAGGGGCAAGAGACCCAGTACTTC. The chain combines TRBV19 with TRBJ2-5, with D perhaps matching TRBD1 (6 bases). The CDR3 is 13 residues long. Germline CDR1 reads LNHDA; CDR2 reads SQIVND (reference sequence). V was shortened by 8 bases and J by 2 bases, with 12 bases between the two germline ends.

The chain combines TRBV5-1 with TRBJ2-6; the D gene could be TRBD1 or TRBD2 (6 bases each). V lost 4 bases, J lost 0 bases, and 14 bases lay in between. This CDR3 contains 17 residues. The V gene's germline CDR1 is SGHRS and CDR2 YFSETQ. The CDR3 coding sequence is TGCGCCAGCAGCCCGCAAGGGGGGAGCTCTGGGGCCAACGTCCTGACTTTC. Residues: CASSPQGGSSGANVLTF.

The table lists this clone with a count of one. The chain carries TRBV28 and TRBJ2-7; TRBD2 might be the D (6 bases). CDR1 and CDR2 from the germline V gene are MDHEN and SYDVKM. V was clipped by 3 bases and J by 2 bases, with 11 bases between them. This CDR3 region has 14 residues. The CDR3 bases are TGTGCCAGCAGTTTTGGGATAGCGGCCTACGAGCAGTACTTC. Its translation is CASSFGIAAYEQYF.